The 11 T cell receptor beta chains below come from one sample, sequenced in a study of Ad26.COV2.S vaccination and SARS-CoV-2 variants. Treatment: some 20 received Ad26.COV2.S at low or high dose, single or two shots; five or six received placebo; per-sample allocation not given. Sampling took place 63 days after the first vaccine or placebo injection. Sequenced by immunoSEQ multiplex PCR; TCRdb stores in-frame clones only, minus some. The sample has some 480,000 clones; roughly 89% are singletons. The starting material was peripheral blood, obtained in a trial of Ad26.COV2.S vaccine versus placebo. These receptors all stem from a person between 18 and 60 years old who received the Ad26.COV2.S COVID-19 vaccine or a placebo.

The genes are TRBV6-4 and TRBJ1-1; TRBD1 might be the D (5 bases). CDR3 length: 12 amino acids. Germline assignment: CDR1 MRHNA and CDR2 SNTAGT. Deletions cut 8 bases from V and 3 bases from J, with 10 bases between. CDR3 DNA: TGTGCCAGCTGGTGGGGGGACACTGAAGCTTTCTTT. It codes for CASWWGDTEAFF.

This chain connects TRBV20-1 to TRBJ2-3; tentatively, D is TRBD2 (6 bases). The CDR3 is 13 amino acids. Germline CDR1 DFQATT, CDR2 SNEGSKA (reference sequence). Trimming cost V 3 bases and J 5 bases, with 12 bases left between them. The DNA of the CDR3 is TGCAGTGCTAGTGAAGGAGGGGAAGATACGCAGTATTTT. It yields the protein CSASEGGEDTQYF.

This chain joins TRBV19 and TRBJ1-2, with 7 bases aligning to TRBD1. Germline V gene lookup returns CDR1 LNHDA and CDR2 SQIVND (reference sequence). The CDR3 has 15 residues. V trimming: 6 bases; J trimming: 0 bases; junction bases outside the gene matches: 7. The CDR3 DNA reads TGTGCCAGTAGCCTCACAGGGGCCCCTAACTATGGCTACACCTTC. Translated, it gives CASSLTGAPNYGYTF.

The chain links TRBV6-4 to TRBJ1-2; D gene unclear. V gave up 4 bases and J gave up 8 bases, with 11 bases separating them. The CDR3 totals 12 residues. Germline V CDR1 and CDR2: MRHNA, SNTAGT. CDR3 in amino acids: CASSGPGSGYTF. The CDR3 DNA is TGTGCCAGCAGTGGTCCGGGCAGCGGCTACACCTTC.

This clone came up once. The chain couples TRBV21-1 to TRBJ2-1; the table calls TRBD2, which could not be checked here. TRBV21-1 is shown as a pseudogene. The CDR3 is 17 amino acids. CDR3 DNA: TGTGCCAGCAGCAACGGACGGACTCTAAGCTCCTACAATGAGCAGTTCTTC. It translates to CASSNGRTLSSYNEQFF.

The rearrangement joins TRBV4-3 to TRBJ1-2, with 8 bases fitting TRBD1. V shed 5 bases and J 8 bases; nucleotides not matched to a gene: 10. This CDR3 has 14 residues. Germline CDR1 reads LGHNA; CDR2 reads YSLEER. The CDR3 DNA reads as TGCGCCAGCAGCTACGGACAGGGCGTAAGGGGCTACACCTTC. Its protein is CASSYGQGVRGYTF.

This clone has just a few counts. The chain is built from TRBV10-3 and TRBJ1-5, with D unresolved. Per germline, CDR1 ENHRY and CDR2 SYGVKD. The CDR3 loop spans 14 amino acids. Trimming pared 4 bases from V and 11 bases from J, leaving 18 bases between. The DNA of the CDR3 is TGTGCCATCAGTGGGAGCGGGGAGCCGGCTGCCCAGCATTTT. It translates to CAISGSGEPAAQHF.

The rearrangement uses TRBV30 and TRBJ1-1; possible D gene TRBD1, 5 bases. The ends were cut back, 4 bases at V and 1 base at J, with 13 bases in the middle. The CDR3 is 14 residues long. Germline-derived CDR1 and CDR2 are GTSNPN and SVGIG (reference sequence). The CDR3 sequence is CAWNPGHPNTEAFF. DNA for the CDR3: TGTGCCTGGAATCCGGGGCACCCGAACACTGAAGCTTTCTTT. Full variable domain (remainder filled in from reference TRBV30 and TRBJ1-1): SQTIHQWPATLVQPVGSPLSLECTVEGTSNPNLYWYRQAAGRGLQLLFYSVGIGQISSEVPQNLSASRPQDRQFILSSKKLLLSDSGFYLCAWNPGHPNTEAFFGQGTRLTVV.

The table lists this clone with a count of one. The genes are TRBV29-1 and TRBJ1-5, with D unclear. The CDR3 runs 12 residues. Germline CDR1 SQVTM, CDR2 ANQGSEA. V was cut by 4 bases and J by 7 bases, with 11 bases left in between. CDR3 in amino acids: CSVAGLDQPQHF. The CDR3 DNA is TGCAGCGTTGCTGGGTTAGACCAGCCCCAGCATTTT.

To note about this clone: Within the sample, other DNA sequences also encode this same CDR3. The chain recombines TRBV28 with TRBJ2-5, with no clear D. The CDR3 covers 14 residues. V was pared by 2 bases and J by 4 bases, with 11 bases between. The germline V gene encodes CDR1 MDHEN and CDR2 SYDVKM. Here the CDR3 reads CASSLQGLRETQYF. CDR3 DNA sequence: TGTGCCAGCAGTTTACAAGGGCTACGAGAGACCCAGTACTTC. Full variable domain (missing parts from reference TRBV28 and TRBJ2-5): DVKVTQSSRYLVKRTGEKVFLECVQDMDHENMFWYRQDPGLGLRLIYFSYDVKMKEKGDIPEGYSVSREKKERFSLILESASTNQTSMYLCASSLQGLRETQYFGPGTRLLVL.

This rearrangement joins TRBV30 to TRBJ1-6, with 8 bases matching TRBD1. CDR1 is GTSNPN and CDR2 is SVGIG in the germline V gene (reference sequence). V dropped 3 bases and J dropped 10; count of bases not matched to a gene: 8. The CDR3 is 14 amino acids. The CDR3, as DNA: TGTGCCTGGAGCGACGACAGGGGACGGTCACCCCTCCACTTT. Translating it yields CAWSDDRGRSPLHF. Variable domain in full (rest from reference TRBV30 and TRBJ1-6): SQTIHQWPATLVQPVGSPLSLECTVEGTSNPNLYWYRQAAGRGLQLLFYSVGIGQISSEVPQNLSASRPQDRQFILSSKKLLLSDSGFYLCAWSDDRGRSPLHFGNGTRLTVT.